A selection of T cell receptor beta chains follows, all from one sample in a study of T cells in Graves' hyperthyroidism and ophthalmopathy. TCRdb passed the multiplex PCR reads through MiXCR, listing each CDR3 protein once. Of hundreds of thousands of distinct CDR3 sequences in the sample, 11% to 15% were seen once. Sequenced material: blood. The source is a woman aged 18-29 years with Graves' hyperthyroidism. Each CDR3 is given without its conserved first and last residue. D genes are given only for firm matches. Clone size is stated in some rows and not others, as once, few, many or a class when expanded.

>many|TRBJ2-1|TRBD2|TRBV5-1
ASSLTSGRFNEQF
>many|TRBJ2-7|TRBD2|TRBV28
ASSLSLLAGTYEQY
>NA|TRBJ2-3|NA|TRBV12-3/TRBV12-4
ASSRSASTDTQY
>once|TRBJ1-1|TRBD1|TRBV18
ASSPKDRGWNTEAF
>many|TRBJ1-1|NA|TRBV2
ASRLGKRGDTEAF
>many|TRBJ2-3|TRBD1|TRBV6-1
ASRFTGATSTDTQY
>NA|TRBJ2-3|NA|TRBV7-2
ASSPRPSRPDTQY
>few|TRBJ1-6|TRBD1|TRBV10-3
AIRAGRDSNSPLH
>NA|TRBJ2-5|NA|TRBV6-1
ATRGGQETQY
>few|TRBJ2-7|TRBD2|TRBV6-5
ATLGTSGGGSYEQY
>NA|TRBJ1-3|NA|TRBV4-3
ASSQAASGNTIY
>NA|TRBJ2-5|NA|TRBV6-1
ASSHSQETQY
>many|TRBJ1-1|NA|TRBV30
ASHRGENTEAF
>NA|TRBJ1-4|NA|TRBV7-9
ASSLGGRSTNEKLF
>NA|TRBJ2-7|NA|TRBV12-3/TRBV12-4
ASSFSWGDEREQY